These 24 T cell receptor beta chains came from one sample sequenced in a study of cytomegalovirus exposure and HLA in healthy donors. PCR amplification relied on 60 Vbeta primers (plus 13 Jbeta primers). Libraries were prepared by immunoSEQ multiplex PCR; TCRdb keeps only in-frame clonotypes and omits some of them. The profile shows about 110,000 clones, about four fifths of them singletons. The sample comprised PBMCs. These receptors all come from a man between 35 and 55 years old in good health and CMV-seronegative.

The chain recombines TRBV4-3 with TRBJ2-7; D might be TRBD1 (6 bases). With 0 bases removed from V and 2 bases from J, the gap between germline ends came to 8 bases. CDR1 is LGHNA, CDR2 YSLEER, per germline. The CDR3 has 14 residues. The CDR3 loop is CASSQDRGTYEQYF. CDR3 DNA sequence: TGCGCCAGCAGCCAAGACAGGGGAACCTACGAGCAGTACTTC.

V is TRBV7-2 and J is TRBJ1-3; no clear D. The CDR3 is made up of 14 amino acids. Trimming removed 3 bases from V and 0 bases from J, with 6 bases in between. The V gene's germline CDR1 is SGHTA and CDR2 FQGNSA. As DNA, the CDR3 is TGTGCCAGCAGCTTCAGTCACTCTGGAAACACCATATATTTT. Its translation: CASSFSHSGNTIYF.

The chain links TRBV28 to TRBJ1-5; D is unclear. V was shortened by 5 bases and J by 8 bases, with 16 bases between the two germline ends. This CDR3 spans 14 amino acids. Germline assignment: CDR1 MDHEN and CDR2 SYDVKM. The CDR3 sequence is CASSPRGRLEPQHF. For the CDR3, the DNA is TGTGCCAGCAGTCCGAGAGGCCGACTAGAGCCCCAGCATTTT.

The rearrangement joins TRBV5-4 to TRBJ2-5, with 9 bases lining up with TRBD2. The J call may be incorrect, as the DNA end agrees better with TRBJ2-7. Looked up from germline, CDR1 is SGHNT and CDR2 is YYREEE (reference sequence). The CDR3 has 14 residues. The CDR3 nucleotides read TGTGCCAGCAGCTTGGTTCCAGCGGGAGGCGAGCAGTACTTC. Translation: CASSLVPAGGEQYF.

On this clone itself: This specimen includes other DNA sequences encoding the same CDR3. V and J are TRBV19 and TRBJ2-7; D gene uncertain. This CDR3 has 14 residues. V shed 3 bases and J shed 0 bases, with 9 bases lying between them. Germline V CDR1 and CDR2: LNHDA, SQIVND (reference sequence). The CDR3 region has the DNA TGTGCCAGTAGTATGTCCGAGAGCTCCTACGAGCAGTACTTC. Amino acid sequence: CASSMSESSYEQYF.

This rearrangement joins TRBV10-1 to TRBJ2-1; perhaps TRBD1 as D (6 bases). The CDR3 length is 11 residues. Germline lookup yields CDR1 WNHNN and CDR2 SYGVQD (reference sequence). Deletions cut 8 bases from V and 8 bases from J, with 10 bases between. The CDR3 nucleotides are TGCGCCAGCTTCCAGGGGTATGAGCAGTTCTTC. Translated: CASFQGYEQFF.

This chain joins TRBV9 and TRBJ2-3, with TRBD2 matching over 7 bases. The CDR3 covers 14 residues. Trimming removed 4 bases from V and 3 bases from J; junction bases left unmatched: 5. Germline V lookup: CDR1 SGDLS, CDR2 YYNGEE. This CDR3 reads CASSTAGDTDTQYF. CDR3 in DNA: TGTGCCAGCAGCACCGCGGGAGATACAGATACGCAGTATTTT. Supplemented by reference TRBV9 and TRBJ2-3, the full variable domain reads DSGVTQTPKHLITATGQRVTLRCSPRSGDLSVYWYQQSLDQGLQFLIQYYNGEERAKGNILERFSAQQFPDLHSELNLSSLELGDSALYFCASSTAGDTDTQYFGPGTRLTVL.

The chain combines TRBV6-5 with TRBJ2-7; 11 nucleotides match TRBD1. The CDR3 loop spans 16 amino acids. J was trimmed by 4 bases and V by 4 bases; bases with no gene match: 9. Germline CDR1 MNHEY, CDR2 SVGAGI. CDR3 sequence: CASSSTRTGGIYEQYF. For the CDR3, the DNA is TGTGCCAGCAGTTCGACTAGGACAGGGGGCATTTACGAGCAGTACTTC.

V and J are TRBV6-6 and TRBJ2-7; D might be TRBD2 (6 bases). V shed 7 bases and J shed 1 base, with 14 bases lying between them. Germline CDR1 MNHNY, CDR2 SVGAGI (reference sequence). The CDR3 has 14 residues. The CDR3 DNA reads TGTGCCAGCACCCCTCGGGACTTTTCCTACGAGCAGTACTTC. Encoded protein: CASTPRDFSYEQYF.

This sequence joins TRBV4-1 and TRBJ2-5, with D maybe TRBD2 (6 bases). The J call may be faulty, since TRBJ2-7 better matches the DNA end. This CDR3 region has 13 residues. Germline CDR1 is MGHRA and CDR2 is YSYEKL. For the CDR3, the DNA is TGCGCCAGCAGCCAGGGACTCCCCTACGAGCAGTACTTC. This translates into CASSQGLPYEQYF.

The chain is built from TRBV5-4 and TRBJ1-3; 10 positions match TRBD1. The V segment lost 7 bases and the J segment 3 bases; nucleotides outside the gene matches: 1. Germline CDR1 is SGHNT and CDR2 is YYREEE (reference sequence). The CDR3 is made up of 13 amino acids. The CDR3: CASRDRGGNTIYF. CDR3 nucleotides: TGTGCCAGCCGGGACAGGGGTGGAAACACCATATATTTT.

The chain is built from TRBV7-2 and TRBJ1-2, with D possibly matching TRBD1 (5 bases). The V end was cut by 5 bases, the J end by 4 bases, with 14 bases between. This CDR3 is 14 amino acids long. Per the germline V gene, CDR1 is SGHTA and CDR2 is FQGNSA. CDR3 nucleotide sequence: TGTGCCAGCAGCAACCGACAGCCTTCCTATGGCTACACCTTC. Translated: CASSNRQPSYGYTF.

The rearrangement uses TRBV5-1 and TRBJ2-7, with TRBD1 matching over 8 bases. Trimming at V came to 5 bases and at J to 6 bases, leaving 1 base not matched to a gene. In germline, CDR1 is SGHRS, CDR2 YFSETQ. CDR3 length: 11 residues. The CDR3 DNA reads TGCGCCAGCAGGACAGGGGTCGAGCAGTACTTC. Translating gives CASRTGVEQYF.

The chain recombines TRBV4-3 with TRBJ2-1; 7 bases align to TRBD2. The CDR3 spans 15 residues. V gave up 1 base and J gave up 2 bases; unmatched junction bases: 2. CDR1 and CDR2 (germline): LGHNA, YSLEER. The CDR3 DNA reads as TGCGCCAGCAGCCAAGCCCTAGCGGCCTACAATGAGCAGTTCTTC. Protein: CASSQALAAYNEQFF.

This clone was counted between two and nine times. V is TRBV27 and J is TRBJ1-5; the D is unclear. CDR3 size: 15 residues. The V and J ends lost 5 bases and 4 bases respectively, with 15 bases between them. From germline, CDR1 is MNHEY and CDR2 SMNVEV (reference sequence). The CDR3 loop reads CASSNVYLKNQPQHF. In DNA form, the CDR3 reads TGTGCCAGCAGTAACGTTTATCTAAAAAATCAGCCCCAGCATTTT.

This clone has only a few counts. The genes are TRBV6-5 and TRBJ2-7, with 7 bases identical to TRBD1. Germline CDR1 MNHEY, CDR2 SVGAGI. V lost 0 bases and J lost 6; bases outside the gene matches: 8. The CDR3 totals 15 residues. The CDR3 reads CASSYSSRGIGEQYF. In nucleotides, the CDR3 is TGTGCCAGCAGTTACTCGAGCAGGGGGATCGGCGAGCAGTACTTC.

The chain is built from TRBV15 and TRBJ2-7; TRBD1 aligns across 12 bases. CDR1 and CDR2 (germline): LNHNV, YYDKDF (reference sequence). V lost 3 bases, J lost 5 bases, and 5 bases stayed unmatched. This CDR3 contains 15 residues. The CDR3 is CATSSPGQGANEQYF. In DNA form, the CDR3 reads TGTGCCACCAGCAGTCCGGGACAGGGGGCGAACGAGCAGTACTTC. The whole variable domain, remainder taken from reference TRBV15 and TRBJ2-7, is DAMVIQNPRYQVTQFGKPVTLSCSQTLNHNVMYWYQQKSSQAPKLLFHYYDKDFNNEADTPDNFQSRRPNTSFCFLDIRSPGLGDTAMYLCATSSPGQGANEQYFGPGTRLTVT.

The genes are TRBV27 and TRBJ2-2; the match to TRBD2 covers 11 bases. The CDR3 is made up of 17 amino acids. CDR1 and CDR2 from the germline V gene are MNHEY and SMNVEV (reference sequence). Losses at the gene ends were 7 bases for V and 5 bases for J; bases not matched to a gene: 12. The CDR3 reads CASNRASGGRGTGELFF. The CDR3, as DNA: TGTGCCAGCAACAGAGCTAGCGGGGGGAGAGGAACCGGGGAGCTGTTTTTT.

This clone occurred a few times. The rearrangement links TRBV4-1 to TRBJ2-7, with D possibly TRBD1 on 6 matching bases. Germline lookup yields CDR1 MGHRA and CDR2 YSYEKL. The CDR3 sequence is 12 residues long. The V and J ends lost 6 bases and 4 bases respectively, with 10 bases between them. The CDR3 sequence is CASSPRGYEQYF. The DNA of the CDR3 is TGCGCCAGCAGTCCCAGGGGATACGAGCAGTACTTC.

In its sample, this clone was seen once. This rearrangement joins TRBV2 to TRBJ2-3, with D unclear. Germline CDR1 and CDR2: SNHLY and FYNNEI. V lost 4 bases and J 1 base, leaving 6 bases between the germline ends. This CDR3 is built from 13 residues. As DNA, the CDR3 is TGTGCCAGCAGTGCTACAGGCACAGATACGCAGTATTTT. Translation gives CASSATGTDTQYF.

The chain combines TRBV30 with TRBJ1-5; tentative D call: TRBD1 (6 bases). V was clipped by 5 bases and J by 2 bases, with 16 bases between them. This CDR3 region has 15 residues. Per germline, CDR1 GTSNPN and CDR2 SVGIG (reference sequence). CDR3 amino acids: CAWATGNSGNQPQHF. CDR3 DNA sequence: TGTGCCTGGGCCACAGGGAATTCGGGCAATCAGCCCCAGCATTTT.

The chain combines TRBV5-1 with TRBJ2-1, with 7 nucleotides matching TRBD1. Per the germline V gene, CDR1 is SGHRS and CDR2 is YFSETQ. V shed 0 bases and J 4 bases; nucleotides not matched to a gene: 1. This CDR3 comprises 14 residues. The CDR3 coding sequence is TGCGCCAGCAGCTTGGTACAGGGGTACAATGAGCAGTTCTTC. Translation: CASSLVQGYNEQFF.

The J gene is TRBJ2-7, the V gene TRBV5-1; 10 bases map to TRBD1. The V and J ends lost 5 bases and 3 bases, in that order; junction bases with no gene match: 5. This CDR3 comprises 14 residues. From germline, CDR1 is SGHRS and CDR2 YFSETQ. The CDR3 protein is CASSIGTGDYEQYF. In nucleotides, the CDR3 is TGCGCCAGCAGTATTGGGACAGGGGACTACGAGCAGTACTTC.

This rearrangement joins TRBV7-2 to TRBJ1-5; D possibly corresponds to TRBD1 (6 bases). CDR3 length: 16 residues. Germline lookup yields CDR1 SGHTA and CDR2 FQGNSA. Trimming took 5 bases from V and 0 from J, leaving 14 bases between them. The CDR3 DNA sequence: TGTGCCAGCAGCCCAACCGGGACATCTAGCAATCAGCCCCAGCATTTT. Its translation is CASSPTGTSSNQPQHF.